One and the same sample provided the 27 T cell receptor beta chains below, sequenced in a study of blood T cell repertoires in COVID-19. Measured with immunoSEQ multiplex PCR; TCRdb has only the in-frame clones, and not every one. The data show about 43,000 clones, about nine tenths seen once. Material: peripheral blood. The receptor set was obtained from a man between 60 and 75 years old with active COVID-19.

The chain recombines TRBV7-6 with TRBJ1-4; D perhaps matches TRBD1 (6 bases). The CDR3 runs to 14 residues. Germline CDR1 reads SGHVS; CDR2 reads FNYEAQ. The ends were cut back, 2 bases at V and 7 bases at J, with 11 bases in the middle. The CDR3 region is CASSLLTGPEKLFF. CDR3 DNA: TGTGCCAGCAGCTTACTGACAGGACCTGAAAAACTGTTTTTT.

The chain uses TRBV12-3 or TRBV12-4 and TRBJ1-2; 8 bases fit TRBD1. Unmatched junction bases numbered 7, after V lost 5 bases and J lost 8 bases. The CDR3 covers 13 residues. CDR3: CASSGQGDRGYTF. CDR3 coding DNA: TGTGCCAGCAGTGGACAGGGAGATAGGGGCTACACCTTC.

V is TRBV27 and J is TRBJ2-6, with D perhaps TRBD1 (5 bases). Germline-derived CDR1 and CDR2 are MNHEY and SMNVEV (reference sequence). V was pared by 3 bases and J by 1 base, with 22 bases between. This CDR3 contains 20 residues. CDR3 DNA: TGTGCCAGCAGTTTGACAGCAACAGCAACCACTCAATCTGGGGCCAACGTCCTGACTTTC. Residues: CASSLTATATTQSGANVLTF.

The V and J genes are TRBV19 and TRBJ2-6, with D possibly being TRBD1 (5 bases). From germline, CDR1 is LNHDA and CDR2 SQIVND (reference sequence). The CDR3 consists of 15 residues. V lost 6 bases and J 4 bases, leaving 13 bases between the germline ends. The CDR3 is CASRVGASGANVLTF. DNA of the CDR3: TGTGCCAGTAGGGTTGGGGCATCCGGGGCCAACGTCCTGACTTTC.

The chain employs TRBV23-1 and TRBJ2-1; weak D call: TRBD2 (5 bases). TRBV23-1 has ORF status, its function being uncertain. Trimming pared 4 bases from V and 2 bases from J, leaving 15 bases between. This CDR3 comprises 16 residues. The CDR3 DNA reads as TGCGCCAGCAGTCCCCGGGGTAGGCAGGCCTACAATGAGCAGTTCTTC. This encodes CASSPRGRQAYNEQFF.

There are a few counts of this clone. V usage is TRBV10-2 and J usage is TRBJ1-1, with D tentatively TRBD1 (6 bases). Trimming removed 2 bases at V and 3 bases at J, with 13 bases between. CDR3 length equals 15 residues. Germline V lookup: CDR1 WSHSY, CDR2 SAAADI. CDR3 in DNA: TGCGCCAGCAGTGAGACTGGGCAGGGGTACACTGAAGCTTTCTTT. This translates into CASSETGQGYTEAFF.

The rearrangement joins TRBV7-9 to TRBJ2-1; D gene unclear. This CDR3 comprises 12 residues. Trimming took off 8 bases at V and 12 bases at J, with 17 bases between the two ends. Germline-derived CDR1 and CDR2 are SEHNR and FQNEAQ (reference sequence). CDR3 bases: TGTGCCAGCGGCCTGAGGAGTTGGGTGCAGTTCTTC. Translating it yields CASGLRSWVQFF.

The rearrangement joins TRBV7-7 to TRBJ2-7, with 13 bases matching TRBD2. V lost 5 bases and J lost 7; bases outside the gene matches: 8. Germline CDR1 and CDR2: SSHAT and FNYEAQ (reference sequence). The CDR3 has 15 amino acids. The CDR3 loop reads CASSHGLAGEGEQYF. The CDR3 DNA reads TGTGCCAGCAGCCACGGACTAGCGGGAGAGGGTGAGCAGTACTTC.

The CDR3 loop reads CASRQRKEGYEQFF. CDR3 sequence (DNA): TGTGCCAGCAGGCAACGAAAAGAGGGTTATGAGCAGTTCTTC. The chain uses TRBV4-2 and TRBJ2-1; D possibly corresponds to TRBD2 (5 bases). Trimming cost V 6 bases and J 8 bases, with 17 bases left between them. The CDR3 is made up of 14 amino acids. Germline values: CDR1 LGHNA, CDR2 YNFKEQ.

The chain carries TRBV27 and TRBJ2-1, with 7 bases fitting TRBD2. CDR3 length: 15 amino acids. Trimming took 9 bases from V and 4 from J; bases not matched to a gene: 12. Germline CDR1 and CDR2: MNHEY and SMNVEV (reference sequence). Written as DNA, the CDR3 is TGTGCCAGTACTAGCGACCCCACTATGTACAATGAGCAGTTCTTC. Its protein product is CASTSDPTMYNEQFF.

The chain combines TRBV7-8 with TRBJ1-5, with unresolved D. V shed 1 base and J shed 3 bases, with 7 bases lying between them. This CDR3 has 14 residues. Germline V lookup: CDR1 SGHVS, CDR2 FQNEAQ. In DNA, the CDR3 is TGTGCCAGCAGCTTAGTCGGTCTCAATCAGCCCCAGCATTTT. This translates into CASSLVGLNQPQHF.

The V and J genes are TRBV5-6 and TRBJ2-3; 7 nucleotides match TRBD2. The junction had 0 bases not matched to a gene; V was cut back by 1 base and J by 1 base. Germline CDR1 and CDR2: SGHDT and YYEEEE. This CDR3 region has 14 residues. The CDR3 coding sequence is TGTGCCAGCAGCTTGACTAGCGGCACAGATACGCAGTATTTT. Its protein is CASSLTSGTDTQYF.

The chain joins TRBV2 to TRBJ1-5, with 7 bases aligning to TRBD1. The CDR3 is made up of 15 amino acids. Trimming cost V 4 bases and J 5 bases; bases outside gene matches: 8. Germline CDR1 and CDR2: SNHLY and FYNNEI. The CDR3 nucleotides are TGTGCCAGCAGTGCCTCGGGACAGAACCATCAGCCCCAGCATTTT. This codes for CASSASGQNHQPQHF.

J is TRBJ1-6 and V is TRBV7-3; 7 positions agree with TRBD1. The CDR3 is 13 residues long. J lost 11 bases, V lost 5 bases, and 6 bases had no gene match. Germline V lookup: CDR1 SGHTA, CDR2 FQGTGA. Here the CDR3 DNA reads TGTGCCAGCAGCACCCAACAGGGGACACCCCTCCACTTT. Translation gives CASSTQQGTPLHF. Supplemented by reference TRBV7-3 and TRBJ1-6, the full variable domain reads GAGVSQTPSNKVTEKGKYVELRCDPISGHTALYWYRQSLGQGPEFLIYFQGTGAADDSGLPNDRFFAVRPEGSVSTLKIQRTERGDSAVYLCASSTQQGTPLHFGNGTRLTVT.

This chain links TRBV19 with TRBJ2-1; D might be TRBD2 (5 bases). CDR3 length: 13 residues. CDR1 and CDR2 from the germline V gene are LNHDA and SQIVND (reference sequence). V was pared by 6 bases and J by 6 bases, with 12 bases between. DNA of the CDR3: TGTGCCAGTAGCCCCGGACTCCGCAATGAGCAGTTCTTC. This gives the protein CASSPGLRNEQFF.

The rearrangement uses TRBV18 and TRBJ2-7; 9 bases are shared with TRBD2. CDR1 and CDR2 (germline): KGHSH, LQKENI. The CDR3 is 17 amino acids. The ends lost 3 bases at V and 2 bases at J; junction bases unmatched: 11. The CDR3 is CASSPLPWTSEAYEQYF. The CDR3 DNA is TGTGCCAGCTCACCCCTCCCCTGGACTAGCGAAGCCTACGAGCAGTACTTC.

This sequence joins TRBV18 and TRBJ1-2, with 8 bases lining up with TRBD1. The V segment lost 3 bases and the J segment 4 bases; nucleotides outside the gene matches: 16. The CDR3 has 18 residues. Germline assignment: CDR1 KGHSH and CDR2 LQKENI. This CDR3 is CASSPPGGDRRTSYGYTF. The DNA for the CDR3 is TGTGCCAGCTCACCTCCAGGCGGGGACAGGCGGACGAGCTATGGCTACACCTTC.

The CDR3 coding sequence is TGTGCCAGCAGCCCAACAGGGGGAGAGCAGTACTTC. Translating it yields CASSPTGGEQYF. The chain carries TRBV7-9 and TRBJ2-7; 8 nucleotides line up with TRBD1. CDR1 SEHNR and CDR2 FQNEAQ come from the germline V gene (reference sequence). The CDR3 is 12 amino acids. J gave up 7 bases and V 5 bases, and 4 bases lay outside the gene matches.

The gene calls are TRBV4-1 and TRBJ2-2; no definite D call. In germline, CDR1 is MGHRA, CDR2 YSYEKL. CDR3 length equals 16 residues. V shed 2 bases and J shed 2 bases, with 12 bases lying between them. The CDR3 loop is CASSQQTGGNTGELFF. The CDR3 nucleotides read TGCGCCAGCAGCCAACAAACTGGCGGAAACACCGGGGAGCTGTTTTTT.

The V and J genes are TRBV12-3 or TRBV12-4 and TRBJ2-3; D remains unclear. Trimming took off 7 bases at V and 2 bases at J, with 10 bases between the two ends. This CDR3 spans 13 amino acids. The CDR3 DNA reads as TGTGCCAGCACGGGTCCCTCCACAGATACGCAGTATTTT. It translates to CASTGPSTDTQYF.

This chain links TRBV15 with TRBJ1-2; possible D gene TRBD1, 5 bases. There are 15 residues in the CDR3. Germline V gene lookup returns CDR1 LNHNV and CDR2 YYDKDF (reference sequence). The ends were cut back, 3 bases at V and 8 bases at J, with 19 bases in the middle. In DNA form, the CDR3 reads TGTGCCACCAGCAGTAGACGGGGGGTACTAGGAGGCTACACCTTC. Residues: CATSSRRGVLGGYTF.

The rearrangement uses TRBV24-1 and TRBJ2-5; D call uncertain. The CDR3 extends over 14 amino acids. The V gene's germline CDR1 is KGHDR and CDR2 SFDVKD. The V and J ends lost 1 base and 2 bases respectively, with 7 bases between them. As DNA, the CDR3 is TGTGCCACCAGTGATTTTCCAGGTCAAGAGACCCAGTACTTC. This translates into CATSDFPGQETQYF.

The chain uses TRBV7-9 and TRBJ2-7; 12 nucleotides agree with TRBD1. Germline trimming cut 3 bases from V and 6 bases from J; bases unmatched to any gene: 9. The CDR3 sequence is 16 residues long. Germline lookup yields CDR1 SEHNR and CDR2 FQNEAQ (reference sequence). In DNA form, the CDR3 reads TGTGCCAGCAGCTTTCTCACCGGGACAGGGGGCTCCGAGCAGTACTTC. Its translation: CASSFLTGTGGSEQYF. The whole variable domain, filled in from reference TRBV7-9 and TRBJ2-7, reads DTGVSQNPRHKITKRGQNVTFRCDPISEHNRLYWYRQTLGQGPEFLTYFQNEAQLEKSRLLSDRFSAERPKGSFSTLEIQRTEQGDSAMYLCASSFLTGTGGSEQYFGPGTRLTVT.

This clone was recorded only once. The chain carries TRBV28 and TRBJ2-6; D remains ambiguous. Trimming stripped 1 base from V and 2 bases from J, with 9 bases between. The CDR3 has 16 amino acids. Germline assignment: CDR1 MDHEN and CDR2 SYDVKM. The CDR3 coding sequence is TGTGCCAGCAGTTTATCAGGTTCTCCTGGGGCCAACGTCCTGACTTTC. It yields the protein CASSLSGSPGANVLTF.

The J gene is TRBJ1-2, the V gene TRBV6-5, with TRBD1 identical over 9 bases. Germline V gene sequence: CDR1 MNHEY, CDR2 SVGAGI. There are 15 residues in the CDR3. V was clipped by 6 bases and J by 3 bases; unmatched bases: 8. DNA for the CDR3: TGTGCCAGCAGGTTAACAGGGGGCTGGGACTATGGCTACACCTTC. Amino acid sequence: CASRLTGGWDYGYTF.

The gene calls are TRBV6-1 and TRBJ2-6; a weak D match, TRBD1 (6 bases). With 4 bases removed from V and 4 bases from J, the gap between germline ends came to 14 bases. This CDR3 contains 16 residues. Germline V gene lookup returns CDR1 MNHNS and CDR2 SASEGT. The CDR3 DNA reads TGTGCCAGCAGTGGGCAACCAGGGGTCGGGGCCAACGTCCTGACTTTC. This translates into CASSGQPGVGANVLTF.

The V gene is TRBV6-5, the J gene TRBJ2-7, with a weak D call TRBD2 (5 bases). The CDR3 covers 14 residues. The ends were cut back, 9 bases at V and 6 bases at J, with 21 bases in the middle. CDR1 and CDR2 from the germline V gene are MNHEY and SVGAGI. The CDR3 bases are TGTGCCAGTCGGGTTGGGCGGGCGAGTGGCGAGCAGTACTTC. Protein sequence: CASRVGRASGEQYF.